The 20 T cell receptor beta chains listed next were all sequenced from one sample in a study of blood T cell repertoires in COVID-19. Repertoires were generated with immunoSEQ multiplex PCR, while TCRdb's copy carries only in-frame clones and drops some. The sample lists 300,000 to 400,000 clones, around 89% seen once, with roughly 0.99% in the top ten. Sequencing was performed on PBMCs or T cells enriched from blood (not recorded which). Source of these receptors: a man aged 18 to 35 who had recovered from COVID-19.

CDR3 nucleotide sequence: TGTGCCACCCGGGGGGCGGTGAACACTGAAGCTTTCTTT. Amino acid sequence: CATRGAVNTEAFF. The chain uses TRBV27 and TRBJ1-1, with D perhaps TRBD1 (6 bases). Looked up from germline, CDR1 is MNHEY and CDR2 is SMNVEV (reference sequence). V was shortened by 10 bases and J by 0 bases, with 12 bases between the two germline ends. This CDR3 region has 13 residues.

The V call is TRBV15, the J call TRBJ2-5, with TRBD1 identical over 8 bases. The CDR3 spans 16 residues. In germline, CDR1 is LNHNV, CDR2 YYDKDF (reference sequence). After removal of 1 base from V and 1 base from J, the junction contained 5 bases not matched to a gene. CDR3 protein: CATSRVRQGPQETQYF. In DNA, the CDR3 is TGTGCCACCAGCAGAGTGAGACAGGGGCCCCAAGAGACCCAGTACTTC.

The gene calls are TRBV19 and TRBJ2-1; TRBD2 matches 10 bases. Germline V gene sequence: CDR1 LNHDA, CDR2 SQIVND (reference sequence). J lost 7 bases, V lost 6 bases, and 9 bases had no gene match. The CDR3 loop spans 15 amino acids. The CDR3 region is CASSRLAGDRNEQFF. The CDR3 DNA sequence: TGTGCCAGTAGCCGCCTAGCGGGAGACCGGAATGAGCAGTTCTTC.

This clone was counted between two and nine times. The gene calls are TRBV19 and TRBJ2-7, with 8 nucleotides matching TRBD2. V trimming: 5 bases; J trimming: 2 bases; junction bases outside the gene matches: 5. The CDR3 loop spans 14 amino acids. The germline V gene encodes CDR1 LNHDA and CDR2 SQIVND (reference sequence). The CDR3 loop is CASSEREWAYEQYF. In DNA, the CDR3 is TGTGCCAGTAGTGAGCGGGAGTGGGCCTACGAGCAGTACTTC.

A few counts support this clone. The chain joins TRBV4-2 to TRBJ1-6, with no clear D. There are 16 residues in the CDR3. V gave up 2 bases and J gave up 2 bases, with 10 bases separating them. Germline CDR1 LGHNA, CDR2 YNFKEQ. CDR3 protein: CASSQLPPAYNSPLHF. As DNA, the CDR3 is TGTGCCAGCAGCCAACTACCCCCCGCCTATAATTCACCCCTCCACTTT.

In DNA, the CDR3 is TGTGCCAGCAGCTTAATGGGCCTCGGCCCCTACAATGAGCAGTTCTTC. Translating gives CASSLMGLGPYNEQFF. The chain couples TRBV7-2 to TRBJ2-1; unclear D gene. The CDR3 loop spans 16 amino acids. V shed 2 bases and J shed 2 bases, with 13 bases lying between them. Germline values: CDR1 SGHTA, CDR2 FQGNSA. The full variable domain, its missing parts supplied by reference TRBV7-2 and TRBJ2-1, is GAGVSQSPSNKVTEKGKDVELRCDPISGHTALYWYRQSLGQGLEFLIYFQGNSAPDKSGLPSDRFSAERTGGSVSTLTIQRTQQEDSAVYLCASSLMGLGPYNEQFFGPGTRLTVL.

The chain has TRBV19 and TRBJ2-1, with 10 nucleotides matching TRBD2. Germline CDR1 reads LNHDA; CDR2 reads SQIVND (reference sequence). CDR3 length: 17 amino acids. V gave up 0 bases and J gave up 6 bases; unmatched junction bases: 8. The CDR3 DNA follows: TGTGCCAGTAGTATAGATCCGCAAGCGGGAGGGCGCAATGAGCAGTTCTTC. This sequence encodes CASSIDPQAGGRNEQFF.

The gene calls are TRBV2 and TRBJ2-1; the D gene is possibly TRBD2 (7 bases). The germline V gene encodes CDR1 SNHLY and CDR2 FYNNEI. The V end was cut by 7 bases, the J end by 4 bases, with 17 bases between. The CDR3 sequence is 15 residues long. The CDR3: CASMGGAKGYNEQFF. The DNA for the CDR3 is TGTGCCAGCATGGGGGGGGCCAAAGGGTACAATGAGCAGTTCTTC.

The genes are TRBV3-1 (or the pseudogene TRBV3-2) and TRBJ1-4, with 11 bases matching TRBD1. V shed 8 bases, J shed 14 bases, and the junction held 19 bases outside the gene matches. Germline V gives CDR1 LGHDT, CDR2 YNNKEL (reference sequence). The CDR3 spans 16 residues. CDR3 nucleotides: TGTGCCAGCCGACTTAGTGGGGGGACAGGGGGTACCGGGCTGTTTTTT. Amino acid sequence: CASRLSGGTGGTGLFF.

This chain uses TRBV4-3 with TRBJ2-2; possible D gene TRBD2, 5 bases. Per germline, CDR1 LGHNA and CDR2 YSLEER. The CDR3 length is 16 residues. Trimming left V 0 bases short and J 5 bases short, with 13 bases between. The CDR3, as DNA: TGCGCCAGCAGCCAAGACCCCACACTAGAAACCGGGGAGCTGTTTTTT. It yields the protein CASSQDPTLETGELFF.

This clone was observed once. The chain links TRBV5-1 to TRBJ2-2, with D unclear. This CDR3 comprises 13 residues. Per germline, CDR1 SGHRS and CDR2 YFSETQ. V lost 5 bases and J 0 bases, leaving 5 bases between the germline ends. CDR3 coding DNA: TGCGCCAGCAGTAATACGAACACCGGGGAGCTGTTTTTT. Amino acid sequence: CASSNTNTGELFF.

The rearrangement uses TRBV28 and TRBJ2-3; 8 bases are shared with TRBD2. The CDR3 is 16 residues long. Germline trimming cut 1 base from V and 1 base from J; bases unmatched to any gene: 4. The germline CDR1 and CDR2 sequences are MDHEN and SYDVKM. The CDR3 is CASSLSSAGGTDTQYF. CDR3 bases: TGTGCCAGCAGTTTATCCTCAGCGGGGGGCACAGATACGCAGTATTTT.

The chain uses TRBV5-1 and TRBJ2-5, with D perhaps TRBD1 (5 bases). V was cut by 5 bases and J by 1 base, with 15 bases left in between. The CDR3 contains 15 residues. Germline V gene sequence: CDR1 SGHRS, CDR2 YFSETQ. Here the CDR3 DNA reads TGCGCCAGCAGACAAACCACAGGTAGCCAAGAGACCCAGTACTTC. Protein sequence: CASRQTTGSQETQYF.

This chain connects TRBV5-1 to TRBJ2-7, with 7 bases aligning to TRBD2. The J segment lost 3 bases and the V segment lost 7 bases, leaving 7 bases of the junction unmatched. The germline V gene has CDR1 SGHRS and CDR2 YFSETQ. This CDR3 region has 13 residues. The CDR3 coding sequence is TGCGCCAGCGGCCCGGGAGGACTCTACGAGCAGTACTTC. It is translated as CASGPGGLYEQYF.

The DNA for the CDR3 is TGCGCCAGCAGCCAAGATGAGGCAGGGGCCGGCTACACCTTC. This sequence encodes CASSQDEAGAGYTF. The chain links TRBV4-3 to TRBJ1-2, with a weak D call TRBD1 (6 bases). The V end was cut by 0 bases, the J end by 8 bases, with 13 bases between. The CDR3 runs to 14 residues. Germline V gene data show CDR1 as LGHNA and CDR2 as YSLEER.

V and J are TRBV6-2 or TRBV6-3 and TRBJ2-1; 7 bases map to TRBD1. V lost 4 bases to trimming and J lost 3 bases; unmatched junction nucleotides: 6. Germline lookup yields CDR1 MNHEY and CDR2 SVGEGT. This CDR3 region has 15 residues. The CDR3 here is CASSLGGGGYNEQFF. DNA for the CDR3: TGTGCCAGCAGTTTAGGGGGCGGAGGCTACAATGAGCAGTTCTTC.

J is TRBJ2-1 and V is TRBV11-2; D perhaps matches TRBD2 (6 bases). V lost 2 bases and J 2 bases, leaving 19 bases between the germline ends. In germline, CDR1 is SGHAT, CDR2 FQNNGV. The CDR3 is made up of 18 amino acids. CDR3 amino acids: CASSLSGGPGLAYNEQFF. The DNA for the CDR3 is TGTGCCAGCAGCTTATCCGGAGGACCGGGACTCGCCTACAATGAGCAGTTCTTC.

The gene calls are TRBV6-2 or TRBV6-3 and TRBJ2-1, with 8 bases that match TRBD2. The V gene's germline CDR1 is MNHEY and CDR2 SVGEGT. The CDR3 contains 14 residues. Trimming cost V 5 bases and J 4 bases; bases outside gene matches: 4. CDR3 loop: CASSASGGYNEQFF. Written as DNA, the CDR3 is TGTGCCAGCAGTGCGAGCGGGGGATACAATGAGCAGTTCTTC.

This clone has just one count. The chain carries TRBV12-3 or TRBV12-4 and TRBJ1-1; D is possibly TRBD1 (6 bases). This CDR3 is built from 13 residues. V was clipped by 3 bases and J by 4 bases, with 9 bases between them. This CDR3 is CASSLDSFTEAFF. The CDR3 DNA is TGTGCCAGCAGTTTGGACAGTTTCACTGAAGCTTTCTTT.

Concerning this clone: This CDR3 is also generated by other DNA sequences in the sample. The rearrangement uses TRBV27 and TRBJ2-2; D is uncertain. Germline values: CDR1 MNHEY, CDR2 SMNVEV (reference sequence). Trimming pared 5 bases from V and 0 bases from J, leaving 4 bases between. CDR3 length equals 13 residues. In nucleotides, the CDR3 is TGTGCCAGCAGTCCATCGAACACCGGGGAGCTGTTTTTT. Its protein product is CASSPSNTGELFF.